This is a list of T cell receptor beta chains from one sample in a study of cytomegalovirus exposure and HLA in healthy donors. Sequencing was performed with immunoSEQ multiplex PCR; in TCRdb, only in-frame clones are kept and a portion is missing. The table records about 92,000 clones, more than 70% of them present only once. Sequencing input: PBMCs. The source is a man between 18 and 35 years old in good health and CMV-seronegative. CDR3s include the opening cysteine and the closing phenylalanine or tryptophan.

j_call,v_call,cdr3_aa
TRBJ1-1,TRBV27,CASSLGTSVTEAFF
TRBJ1-1,TRBV4-2,CAGSQEGTENTEAFF
TRBJ2-1,TRBV10-2,CASRRDTSSYNEQFF
TRBJ2-1,TRBV5-8,CASSLEPSTDSYNEQFF
TRBJ2-3,TRBV2,CASSGAGTDTQYF
TRBJ1-3,TRBV5-1,CASSVQIQGARGNTIYF
TRBJ1-6,TRBV2,CASSVTEGGNSPLHF
TRBJ1-1,TRBV6-6,CASKLTEAFF
TRBJ2-7,TRBV19,CASSIQRSYEQYF
TRBJ1-2,TRBV28,CASRDRETNYGYTF
TRBJ1-1,TRBV5-1,CASSLTGANTEAFF
TRBJ2-1,TRBV30,CAWSGGQGEVEQFF
TRBJ1-3,TRBV9,CASSVEGDPGNTIYF
TRBJ2-5,TRBV9,CASSVGIGEKTQYF
TRBJ1-1,TRBV10-2,CASSEELTASEAFF
TRBJ2-3,TRBV4-2,CASSQVLVAGTRTDTQYF
TRBJ2-7,TRBV5-1,CASSSLIDSYEQYF
TRBJ1-2,TRBV7-8,CASSDAGTAFVGGYTF
TRBJ1-1,TRBV19,CATSNRGLNTEAFF
TRBJ2-4,TRBV18,CASSLGQGVDIQYF
TRBJ1-1,TRBV18,CASSPRAETEAFF
TRBJ2-5,TRBV7-9,CASSPRDRSQETQYF
TRBJ1-2,TRBV14,CASSQGGTGGLVDGYTF
TRBJ2-5,TRBV5-6,CASSLFAGLGRTQYF
TRBJ1-2,TRBV2,CASSADSLNYGYTF
TRBJ2-3,TRBV5-1,CASSPGTSGNTDTQYF
TRBJ1-1,TRBV30,CAWSVGGTVNTEAFF
TRBJ1-2,TRBV7-9,CASEDRAQYGYTF
TRBJ2-5,TRBV7-7,CASSFSSMETQYF
TRBJ2-1,TRBV6-6,CASSSRGGGADNEQFF
TRBJ2-2,TRBV6-5,CASSDRLNTGELFF
TRBJ1-1,TRBV7-9,CASSLHPGVSTEAFF
TRBJ2-2,TRBV9,CASSRGRGGLRVDTGELFF
TRBJ1-2,TRBV6-1,CASSEWRVPDYGYTF
TRBJ1-1,TRBV27,CASSSVLGADTEAFF
TRBJ2-1,TRBV5-1,CASSLVSRGGLYNEQFF
TRBJ1-1,TRBV19,CASSILFGTGRGGRVMNTEAFF
TRBJ2-7,TRBV7-8,CASSLYLTALAGEQYF
TRBJ2-1,TRBV13,CASSSGLAAYNEQFF
TRBJ2-7,TRBV13,CASSKVREQDSYEQYF
TRBJ2-5,TRBV6-5,CASKPDLGSTREYF
TRBJ1-3,TRBV7-2,CASSLFNRGSSGNTIYF
TRBJ2-1,TRBV4-1,CASSPGTLSYNEQFF
TRBJ1-5,TRBV7-8,CASSPYRTDHRQPQHF
TRBJ1-1,TRBV12-5,CASGLGQVNTEAFF
TRBJ1-1,TRBV27,CASSLSPVYTEAFF
TRBJ1-2,TRBV28,CASSLRDGYTF